In this sample, the clone carrying this T cell receptor beta chain turned up a few times. Authors' methods: Amplification of reference gene primers provided the estimated nucleated cell counts. Libraries were prepared by immunoSEQ multiplex PCR; TCRdb keeps only in-frame clonotypes and omits some of them. V, J and clone size are taken as reported in that table, and D and trimming were inferred from the DNA itself. The sample yields about 190,000 clones, 90% seen once. The data derive from a study of blood T cell repertoires in COVID-19. Overall study: Collection of acute and convalescent COVID-19 samples took place in the United States, Italy and Spain. PBMCs, B-cell-depleted T cells, or T cells were the source of the cDNA or gDNA that made up the material.

The TCR was taken from a man in his fifties or sixties with acute or convalescent COVID-19. Source material: peripheral blood.

Written as DNA, the CDR3 is TGTGCCAGTAGTATCCCTGGGGCCTCGACCCGGGGCAATCAGCCCCAGCATTTT. Protein sequence: CASSIPGASTRGNQPQHF. The chain combines TRBV19 with TRBJ1-5, with D perhaps TRBD1 (5 bases). The CDR3 covers 18 residues. The ends were cut back, 3 bases at V and 2 bases at J, with 20 bases in the middle. The germline gives CDR1 LNHDA, CDR2 SQIVND (reference sequence).